Listed below are T cell receptor beta chains from one sample, sequenced in a study of T cell responses to AZD1222 COVID-19 vaccine. Sequenced by immunoSEQ multiplex PCR; TCRdb stores in-frame clones only, minus some. Among 95,000 to 150,000 clones listed, around 92% were seen once. The sequenced sample was peripheral blood, obtained 28 days after the second AZD1222 dose. The receptor source for this set is an adult who received the AZD1222 COVID-19 vaccine. Each CDR3 is given with its conserved first and last residue. D genes are given only for firm matches. The listing skips clone size in some rows; elsewhere it reads once, few, many or a size class.

>TRBD2|TRBV28|NA|TRBJ2-7
TGTGCCAGCAGGAAGGGACTAGCGTTCCGCTCCTACGAGCAGTACTTC
CASRKGLAFRSYEQYF
>TRBD2|TRBV5-1|NA|TRBJ2-5
TGCGCCAGCAGCGGAGGACTAGCGGGAGTAAGGTCGTCGCAAGAGACCCAGTACTTC
CASSGGLAGVRSSQETQYF
>TRBD2|TRBV7-2|NA|TRBJ2-5
TGTGCCAGCAGCCTAGGGACTAGCGGGGGGGAGACCCAGTACTTC
CASSLGTSGGETQYF
>NA|TRBV11-2|NA|TRBJ2-5
TGTGCCAGCAGCCCTGGGACACGTCAAGAGACCCAGTACTTC
CASSPGTRQETQYF
>NA|TRBV28|once|TRBJ2-7
TGTGCCATCGGGGAAAGGCCAGGCGAGCAGTACTTC
CAIGERPGEQYF
>NA|TRBV4-1|NA|TRBJ1-6
TGCGCCAGCAGCCATCAGGGTTATCTGGCACCCCTCCACTTT
CASSHQGYLAPLHF
>NA|TRBV11-2|NA|TRBJ2-7
TGTGCCAGCGGGGATTACGAGCAGTACTTC
CASGDYEQYF
>TRBD1|TRBV3-1/TRBV3-2|NA|TRBJ1-4
TGTGCCAGCAGCCCCTCAGACAGGGGAACTAATGAAAAACTGTTTTTT
CASSPSDRGTNEKLFF
>TRBD1|TRBV5-4|NA|TRBJ2-5
TGTGCCAGCAGCACGGGAGTCCGGACAGGGGAAGAGACCCAGTACTTC
CASSTGVRTGEETQYF
>TRBD1|TRBV29-1|NA|TRBJ1-2
TGCAGCGTGCCAGGGGGCGCTAGTGGCTACACCTTC
CSVPGGASGYTF
>NA|TRBV28|few|TRBJ2-7
TGTGCCAGTGTCCCCGCCGGGCAGGGTAACTACGAGCAGTACTTC
CASVPAGQGNYEQYF
>TRBD1|TRBV7-9|NA|TRBJ2-7
TGTGCCGCAGGTCCCCTGGGACAGGGGAGCTCCTACGAGCAGTACTTC
CAAGPLGQGSSYEQYF
>TRBD1|TRBV25-1|NA|TRBJ1-2
TGTGCCAGCAGTGACCCCGGACAGGGGAAGCCTGGCTACACCTTC
CASSDPGQGKPGYTF
>NA|TRBV18|NA|TRBJ2-5
TGTGCCAGCTCGCCGATGGACAGACAAGAGACCCAGTACTTC
CASSPMDRQETQYF